This TCR beta chain emerged from a study of blood T cells in healthy people across ages. V lost 0 bases and J lost 4, with 13 bases in between. CDR3 length: 14 residues. CDR1 and CDR2 (germline): DFQATT, SNEGSKA (reference sequence). This clonotype was observed a few times. A J-beta primer mix and a sample-barcoded 5' primer were used in a second PCR of about 6 to 12 cycles. From the 5' RACE reads, TCRdb called clonotypes with MiXCR, one entry per CDR3 protein. The sample has roughly 1.4 million distinct CDR3 sequences; approximately 63% are singletons. Those donating, healthy Caucasian individuals from Russia, were aged roughly 6 to 100.

Sequencing was done on a sample of blood. This receptor was obtained from a man aged 18-30 years in good health. The V and J genes are TRBV20-1 and TRBJ2-7, with unresolved D. CDR3 in DNA: TGCAGTGCTAGAGATCGGCAGAGCACTTACGAGCAGTACTTC. Translation: CSARDRQSTYEQYF.